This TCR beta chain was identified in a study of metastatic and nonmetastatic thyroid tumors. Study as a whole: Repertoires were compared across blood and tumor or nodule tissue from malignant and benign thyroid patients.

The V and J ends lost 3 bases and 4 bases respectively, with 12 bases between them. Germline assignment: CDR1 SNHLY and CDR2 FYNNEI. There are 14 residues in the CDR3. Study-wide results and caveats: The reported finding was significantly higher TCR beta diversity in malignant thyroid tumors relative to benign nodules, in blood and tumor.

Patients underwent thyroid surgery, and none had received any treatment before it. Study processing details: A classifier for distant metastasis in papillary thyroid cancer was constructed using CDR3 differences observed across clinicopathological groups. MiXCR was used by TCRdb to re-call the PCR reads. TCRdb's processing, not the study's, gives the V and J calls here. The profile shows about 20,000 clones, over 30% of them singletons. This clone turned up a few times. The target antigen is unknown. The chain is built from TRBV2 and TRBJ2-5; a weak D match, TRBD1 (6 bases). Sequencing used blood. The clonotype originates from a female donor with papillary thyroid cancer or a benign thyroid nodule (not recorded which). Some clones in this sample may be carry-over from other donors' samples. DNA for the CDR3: TGTGCCAGCAGTGACACAGGGAGCGGAGAGACCCAGTACTTC. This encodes CASSDTGSGETQYF.